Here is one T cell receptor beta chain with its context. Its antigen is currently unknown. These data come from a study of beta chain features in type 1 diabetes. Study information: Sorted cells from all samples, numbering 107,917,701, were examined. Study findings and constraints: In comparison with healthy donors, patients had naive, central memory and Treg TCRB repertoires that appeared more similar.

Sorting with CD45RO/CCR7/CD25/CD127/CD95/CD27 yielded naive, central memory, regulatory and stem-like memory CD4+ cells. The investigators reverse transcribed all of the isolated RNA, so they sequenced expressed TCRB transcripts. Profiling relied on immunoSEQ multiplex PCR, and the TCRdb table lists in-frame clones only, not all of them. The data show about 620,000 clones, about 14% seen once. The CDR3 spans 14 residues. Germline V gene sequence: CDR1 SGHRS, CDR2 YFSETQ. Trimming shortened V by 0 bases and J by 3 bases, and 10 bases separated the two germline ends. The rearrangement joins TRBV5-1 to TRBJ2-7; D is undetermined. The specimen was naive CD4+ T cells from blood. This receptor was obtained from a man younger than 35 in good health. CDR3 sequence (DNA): TGCGCCAGCAGCTTGGCGTCCTCGGTCTACGAGCAGTACTTC. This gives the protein CASSLASSVYEQYF.